Following are 23 T cell receptor beta chains from one sample sequenced in a study of Ad26.COV2.S vaccination and SARS-CoV-2 variants. Sequenced by immunoSEQ multiplex PCR; TCRdb stores in-frame clones only, minus some. The sample carries more than 300,000 clones, approximately 86% recorded once. Documented treatment: roughly 19 received Ad26.COV2.S at low or high dose, single or two shots; 5 received placebo; per-sample allocation not given. At day 63 after the first vaccine or placebo injection, samples were drawn. The sample here was peripheral blood, taken in a trial of Ad26.COV2.S vaccine versus placebo. The receptors derive from a person between 18 and 59 years old who received the Ad26.COV2.S COVID-19 vaccine or a placebo.

This clone was seen only once. This chain uses TRBV5-1 with TRBJ2-5, with 7 bases matching TRBD2. The CDR3 sequence is 16 residues long. Germline loops: CDR1 SGHRS, CDR2 YFSETQ. With 0 bases clipped from V and 5 bases from J, the junction kept 10 bases outside the gene matches. CDR3 nucleotides: TGCGCCAGCAGCTTGGTTGCGGCGGGAGTAGGTGAGACCCAGTACTTC. Its protein is CASSLVAAGVGETQYF.

Many counts were recorded for this clone. V gene TRBV14 combines with J gene TRBJ1-2, with D possibly matching TRBD1 (5 bases). The CDR3 spans 13 residues. Germline V lookup: CDR1 SGHDN, CDR2 FVKESK. The V and J ends lost 8 bases and 8 bases respectively, with 18 bases between them. CDR3 DNA: TGTGCCAGCCAGGGAAGGGACTGGGAAGGCTACACCTTC. Encoded protein: CASQGRDWEGYTF. The whole variable domain, filled in from reference TRBV14 and TRBJ1-2, reads EAGVTQFPSHSVIEKGQTVTLRCDPISGHDNLYWYRRVMGKEIKFLLHFVKESKQDESGMPNNRFLAERTGGTYSTLKVQPAELEDSGVYFCASQGRDWEGYTFGSGTRLTVV.

The chain employs TRBV2 and TRBJ1-2; the D is unclear. This CDR3 is 11 amino acids long. In germline, CDR1 is SNHLY, CDR2 FYNNEI. The ends were cut back, 8 bases at V and 2 bases at J, with 6 bases in the middle. The CDR3 region is CASSENYGYTF. The CDR3 DNA sequence: TGTGCCAGCTCCGAAAACTATGGCTACACCTTC.

DNA of the CDR3: TGTGCCAGCCGCCTCCATGGCCTAATGACAACTAATGAAAAACTGTTTTTT. Its translation: CASRLHGLMTTNEKLFF. The J gene is TRBJ1-4, the V gene TRBV6-4, with D unclear. CDR3 length equals 17 residues. Germline CDR1 is MRHNA and CDR2 is SNTAGT. V lost 8 bases to trimming and J lost 0 bases, with 19 bases between them.

This chain connects TRBV28 to TRBJ2-7, with 7 bases that match TRBD1. V shed 2 bases and J 2 bases; nucleotides not matched to a gene: 6. The CDR3 has 15 residues. Germline-derived CDR1 and CDR2 are MDHEN and SYDVKM. The CDR3 nucleotides are TGTGCCAGCAGTTTACCGGGACAGCTAGCCTACGAGCAGTACTTC. Its protein is CASSLPGQLAYEQYF.

The chain recombines TRBV18 with TRBJ2-7, with 9 bases aligning to TRBD1. The CDR3 runs to 14 residues. Germline V gives CDR1 KGHSH, CDR2 LQKENI. Trimming cost V 2 bases and J 3 bases; bases outside gene matches: 2. In nucleotides, the CDR3 is TGTGCCAGCTCACCAAAGACAGGGGGCTACGAGCAGTACTTC. This translates into CASSPKTGGYEQYF.

The chain links TRBV3-1 (or the pseudogene TRBV3-2) to TRBJ1-2; D gene uncertain. From germline, CDR1 is LGHDT and CDR2 YNNKEL (reference sequence). Trimming took off 2 bases at V and 10 bases at J, with 8 bases between the two ends. The CDR3 runs to 11 residues. DNA for the CDR3: TGTGCCAGCAGCCAATATGGTGACTACACCTTC. Translating gives CASSQYGDYTF.

The CDR3 region is CASSGELAGGPYNEQFF. CDR3 nucleotides: TGTGCCAGCAGCGGCGAGCTAGCGGGAGGTCCCTACAATGAGCAGTTCTTC. The genes are TRBV7-2 and TRBJ2-1; 11 nucleotides agree with TRBD2. CDR1 is SGHTA and CDR2 is FQGNSA in the germline V gene. This CDR3 has 17 residues. V was pared by 5 bases and J by 2 bases, with 8 bases of the junction left unmatched.

The chain employs TRBV5-1 and TRBJ2-1; 11 positions match TRBD2. This CDR3 region has 15 residues. Germline lookup yields CDR1 SGHRS and CDR2 YFSETQ. Trimming removed 2 bases from V and 7 bases from J; junction bases left unmatched: 5. As DNA, the CDR3 is TGCGCCAGCAGCTTCACTAGCGGGAGTAGGAATGAGCAGTTCTTC. Its translation is CASSFTSGSRNEQFF.

This clone was observed a single time. In DNA, the CDR3 is TGCGCCAGCAGCCGACTAACAGGGCAGGGGAATTCACCCCTCCACTTT. It translates to CASSRLTGQGNSPLHF. This rearrangement joins TRBV5-1 to TRBJ1-6; TRBD1 is a possible D gene (6 bases). Germline V gives CDR1 SGHRS, CDR2 YFSETQ. The CDR3 has 16 amino acids. V was shortened by 4 bases and J by 7 bases, with 18 bases between the two germline ends.

V usage is TRBV10-2 and J usage is TRBJ2-1, with D tentatively TRBD2 (6 bases). Germline lookup yields CDR1 WSHSY and CDR2 SAAADI. The CDR3 consists of 15 residues. The V end was cut by 2 bases, the J end by 2 bases, with 10 bases between. The CDR3 bases are TGCGCCAGCAGTGAGAACGGGGGTGCCTACAATGAGCAGTTCTTC. Protein sequence: CASSENGGAYNEQFF.

This chain joins TRBV11-2 and TRBJ1-3; D remains ambiguous. CDR3 length: 15 amino acids. From germline, CDR1 is SGHAT and CDR2 FQNNGV. V was shortened by 5 bases and J by 4 bases, with 15 bases between the two germline ends. The CDR3 coding sequence is TGTGCCAGCAGCCCGCTACTAGGTGCCGGAAACACCATATATTTT. It codes for CASSPLLGAGNTIYF.

V gene TRBV4-2 combines with J gene TRBJ1-3; D possibly corresponds to TRBD1 (5 bases). This CDR3 has 17 residues. Trimming pared 1 base from V and 0 bases from J, leaving 13 bases between. The germline gives CDR1 LGHNA, CDR2 YNFKEQ. CDR3 nucleotide sequence: TGTGCCAGCAGCCAAGTCCTAAGGGGCCGCTCTGGAAACACCATATATTTT. Amino acid sequence: CASSQVLRGRSGNTIYF.

This chain links TRBV7-2 with TRBJ2-3, with D perhaps matching TRBD2 (5 bases). Germline CDR1 SGHTA, CDR2 FQGNSA. Between the trimmed V and J ends, which lost 1 base and 14 bases, there was a span of 19 bases. The CDR3 is 14 residues long. CDR3 DNA: TGTGCCAGCAGCTTAGAACGAGGGAGCGGCCCCGCGTATTTT. Protein: CASSLERGSGPAYF.

The V gene is TRBV7-2, the J gene TRBJ1-5, with 7 nucleotides matching TRBD1. The V gene end was trimmed by 4 bases and the J gene end by 7 bases; junction bases not matched to a gene: 4. CDR1 SGHTA and CDR2 FQGNSA come from the germline V gene. This CDR3 is 13 amino acids long. The CDR3: CASSSRGHQPQHF. CDR3 bases: TGTGCCAGCAGCTCTAGGGGGCACCAGCCCCAGCATTTT.

The chain couples TRBV3-1 (or the pseudogene TRBV3-2) to TRBJ1-5; D is unresolved. CDR3 size: 14 residues. Germline CDR1 and CDR2: LGHDT and YNNKEL (reference sequence). Trimming took 1 base from V and 7 from J, leaving 11 bases between them. The CDR3 here is CASSQGGGGQPQHF. In DNA, the CDR3 is TGTGCCAGCAGCCAAGGGGGAGGTGGCCAGCCCCAGCATTTT.

There are a few counts of this clone. The CDR3 nucleotides are TGCGCCAGCAGCCGAGACGAGGGACAGGGAGCCTACGAGCAGTACTTC. It codes for CASSRDEGQGAYEQYF. This sequence joins TRBV4-3 and TRBJ2-7; TRBD1 matches at 9 bases. Germline assignment: CDR1 LGHNA and CDR2 YSLEER. V was clipped by 4 bases and J by 2 bases; unmatched bases: 9. This CDR3 region has 16 residues.

The chain links TRBV11-2 to TRBJ1-1; 10 bases map to TRBD1. The trim removed 3 bases at V and 6 bases at J, leaving 4 bases unmatched. CDR3 length: 14 amino acids. CDR1 is SGHAT and CDR2 is FQNNGV in the germline V gene. The chain's CDR3 is CASSFYGTGAEAFF. CDR3 coding DNA: TGTGCCAGCAGCTTTTACGGGACAGGGGCTGAAGCTTTCTTT.

The sample holds one count of this clone. CDR3 sequence (DNA): TGTGCCACCAGTCCCGGGAGGACACCTAGCACAGATACGCAGTATTTT. Its translation: CATSPGRTPSTDTQYF. This sequence joins TRBV24-1 and TRBJ2-3; TRBD2 matches at 7 bases. The CDR3 extends over 16 amino acids. With V trimmed by 6 bases and J by 0 bases, 8 bases remained unmatched. In germline, CDR1 is KGHDR, CDR2 SFDVKD.

The chain links TRBV6-5 to TRBJ1-5; the D gene is possibly TRBD1 (6 bases). The length of the CDR3 is 13 residues. Trimming cost V 11 bases and J 7 bases, with 18 bases left between them. CDR1 is MNHEY, CDR2 SVGAGI, per germline. In DNA, the CDR3 is TGTGCCTCCCAGCGGGGGGCCCAACAGCCCCAGCATTTT. It translates to CASQRGAQQPQHF.

The J gene is TRBJ2-7, the V gene TRBV5-6; the D gene could be TRBD1 or TRBD2 (5 bases each). Trimming removed 5 bases at V and 1 base at J, with 16 bases between. From germline, CDR1 is SGHDT and CDR2 YYEEEE. The CDR3 extends over 15 amino acids. Here the CDR3 DNA reads TGTGCCAGCAGTATGACGGGGACGAGGTCCTACGAGCAGTACTTC. It yields the protein CASSMTGTRSYEQYF.

The rearrangement joins TRBV3-1 (or the pseudogene TRBV3-2) to TRBJ1-3; D is uncertain. Per germline, CDR1 LGHDT and CDR2 YNNKEL (reference sequence). The CDR3 is made up of 16 amino acids. Trimming took off 0 bases at V and 0 bases at J, with 9 bases between the two ends. CDR3 loop: CASSQEDWFSGNTIYF. CDR3 DNA sequence: TGTGCCAGCAGCCAAGAGGATTGGTTCTCTGGAAACACCATATATTTT.

V is TRBV6-2 or TRBV6-3 and J is TRBJ2-7, with D perhaps TRBD2 (5 bases). V shed 7 bases and J shed 1 base, with 14 bases lying between them. The CDR3 sequence is 14 residues long. The germline V gene encodes CDR1 MNHEY and CDR2 SVGEGT. For the CDR3, the DNA is TGTGCCAGCACCCCCCCGGGGAGATCCTACGAGCAGTACTTC. This sequence encodes CASTPPGRSYEQYF.